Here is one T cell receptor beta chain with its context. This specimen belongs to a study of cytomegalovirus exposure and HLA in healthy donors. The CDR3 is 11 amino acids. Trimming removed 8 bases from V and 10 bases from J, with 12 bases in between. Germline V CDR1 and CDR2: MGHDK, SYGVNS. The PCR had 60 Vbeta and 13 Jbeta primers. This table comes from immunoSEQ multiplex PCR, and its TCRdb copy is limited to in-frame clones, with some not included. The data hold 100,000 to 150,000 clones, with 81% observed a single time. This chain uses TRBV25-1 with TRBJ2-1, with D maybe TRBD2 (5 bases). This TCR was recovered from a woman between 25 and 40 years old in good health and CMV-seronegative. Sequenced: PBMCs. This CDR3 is CASALATEQFF. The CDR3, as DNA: TGTGCCAGCGCATTAGCGACGGAGCAGTTCTTC.